A selection of T cell receptor beta chains follows, all from one sample in a study of blood T cell repertoires in COVID-19. Sequencing was performed with immunoSEQ multiplex PCR; in TCRdb, only in-frame clones are kept and a portion is missing. The sample includes approximately 240,000 clones, around 87% seen only once; the top ten take around 6%. The sequencing input was PBMCs or T cells enriched from blood (not recorded which). Receptor source: a woman between 25 and 40 years old with acute COVID-19. CDR3s leave out the opening cysteine and the closing phenylalanine or tryptophan. Fields, in order: clone size, J gene, V gene, CDR3 protein. For some rows the clone size is stated as once, few or many, or as a class when expanded; others skip it.

>.|TRBJ2-7|TRBV7-9
ASSFPGQGFYEQY
>.|TRBJ1-5|TRBV2
ASSEGYQGQPQH
>.|TRBJ2-1|TRBV30
AWRAAGGIYNEQF
>few|TRBJ2-1|TRBV20-1
SARPGLREF
>.|TRBJ1-2|TRBV6-5
ASRPDRGGGYT
>.|TRBJ2-2|TRBV27
ASSLIAGASTGELF
>.|TRBJ2-7|TRBV7-6
ASSSEAAPSYEQY
>.|TRBJ2-3|TRBV5-1
ASSLGAADTQY
>.|TRBJ2-5|TRBV5-4
ASSFTSGGQETQY
>few|TRBJ1-6|TRBV6-5
ASSYSGQAPSSPLH
>.|TRBJ2-1|TRBV5-1
ASSLLAGDHNEQF
>.|TRBJ2-2|TRBV12-5
ASGSGTGANTGELF
>.|TRBJ2-7|TRBV28
ASVAGGGRYYEQY
>.|TRBJ2-1|TRBV15
ATQKRGPSYNEQF
>.|TRBJ1-4|TRBV11-2
ASSSSPGHEKLF
>once|TRBJ1-2|TRBV7-9
ASSLAQGIYT
>.|TRBJ1-4|TRBV5-1
ASSGGQGREKLF
>.|TRBJ2-3|TRBV7-2
ASRAGLTDTQY
>.|TRBJ2-1|TRBV5-1
ASSSGGLDEQF
>once|TRBJ1-5|TRBV6-5
ASSSYPNQPQH
>.|TRBJ2-1|TRBV9
ASSAGLARNEQF
>.|TRBJ2-7|TRBV27
ASRPGTSGMFYEQY
>.|TRBJ2-1|TRBV5-5
ASSPVSGTGGNEQF
>few|TRBJ2-5|TRBV14
ASSNAGQGTGETQY
>.|TRBJ1-2|TRBV5-1
ASSSRDSSYT
>.|TRBJ2-7|TRBV12-3/TRBV12-4
ASKRQVGYEQY
>.|TRBJ2-1|TRBV6-2/TRBV6-3
ASTPGQGNEQF
>.|TRBJ1-3|TRBV3-1/TRBV3-2
ASSSMKGTAGNTIY
>.|TRBJ2-5|TRBV2
ASRGEGVGGETQY
>many|TRBJ2-7|TRBV28
ASGGGPYEQY
>.|TRBJ1-3|TRBV19
ASSSVSGNTIY
>.|TRBJ1-5|TRBV7-2
ASSLLGGPSNQPQH
>.|TRBJ2-3|TRBV28
ASTENLGGNSSDTQY
>.|TRBJ2-3|TRBV9
ASSPRTSGRADTQY
>.|TRBJ2-3|TRBV7-6
ASSLRQGSLRTDTQY
>.|TRBJ2-7|TRBV6-5
ASSLRQAGEQY
>once|TRBJ2-1|TRBV28
ASSSPVGQSNEQF
>.|TRBJ1-5|TRBV5-8
ASSRDRNQPQH
>.|TRBJ1-2|TRBV5-6
ASSLPRQTGNYGYT
>.|TRBJ2-7|TRBV28
ASSSDRGYTYEQY
>many|TRBJ1-2|TRBV4-3
ASSQDSQASRDYGYT
>.|TRBJ1-6|TRBV2
ASNQGPSYNSPLH
>.|TRBJ2-3|TRBV3-1/TRBV3-2
ASSQGAGGSKY
>.|TRBJ2-7|TRBV18
ASSPPITGHQQY